This T cell receptor beta chain was recorded in a study of cytomegalovirus exposure and HLA in healthy donors. Remarks on this clone: What it binds is not known.

Vbeta (60) and Jbeta (13) primers were used in the PCR. This table comes from immunoSEQ multiplex PCR, and its TCRdb copy is limited to in-frame clones, with some not included. The sample yields some 90,000 clones, approximately 72% seen once. The germline V gene has CDR1 SNHLY and CDR2 FYNNEI. V was clipped by 7 bases and J by 3 bases; unmatched bases: 11. CDR3 length: 16 amino acids. Regarding the study as a whole: Presence/absence analyses assumed roughly uniform sequencing depth across donors, which may not hold.

The specimen was PBMCs. This sequence originates from a woman between 40 and 50 years old in good health and CMV-seronegative. The chain recombines TRBV2 with TRBJ2-5; 10 positions match TRBD2. CDR3: CASTKGASGRKETQYF. Here the CDR3 DNA reads TGTGCCAGCACCAAAGGCGCTAGCGGGAGAAAAGAGACCCAGTACTTC.